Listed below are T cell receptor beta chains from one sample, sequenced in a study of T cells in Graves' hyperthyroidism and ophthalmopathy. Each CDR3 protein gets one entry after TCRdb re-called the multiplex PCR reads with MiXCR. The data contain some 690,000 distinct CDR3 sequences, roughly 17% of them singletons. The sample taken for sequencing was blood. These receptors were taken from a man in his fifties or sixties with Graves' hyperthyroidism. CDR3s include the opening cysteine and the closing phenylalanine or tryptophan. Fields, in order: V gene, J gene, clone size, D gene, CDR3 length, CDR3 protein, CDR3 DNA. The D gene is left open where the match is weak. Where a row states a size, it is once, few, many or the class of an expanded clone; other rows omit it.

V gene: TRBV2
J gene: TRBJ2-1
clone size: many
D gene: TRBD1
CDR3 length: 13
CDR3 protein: CASGQGIPNEQFF
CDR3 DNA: TGTGCCAGCGGACAGGGAATTCCCAATGAGCAGTTCTTC

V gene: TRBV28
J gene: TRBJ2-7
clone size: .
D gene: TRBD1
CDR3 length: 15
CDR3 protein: CASSNAGQGSYEQYF
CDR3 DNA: TGTGCCAGCAGCAACGCGGGACAGGGTTCCTACGAGCAGTACTTC

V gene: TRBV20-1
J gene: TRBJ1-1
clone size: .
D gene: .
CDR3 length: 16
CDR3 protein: CSARPPLREMNTEAFF
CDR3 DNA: TGCAGTGCTAGACCCCCACTCAGGGAAATGAACACTGAAGCTTTCTTT

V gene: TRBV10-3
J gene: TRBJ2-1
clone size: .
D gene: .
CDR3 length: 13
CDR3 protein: CAITGKGHNEQFF
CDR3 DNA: TGTGCCATCACAGGGAAGGGCCACAATGAGCAGTTCTTC

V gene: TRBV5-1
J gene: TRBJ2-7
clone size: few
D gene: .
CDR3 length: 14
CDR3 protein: CASSPLGHHYEQYF
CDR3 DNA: TGCGCCAGCAGCCCCCTAGGGCATCACTACGAGCAGTACTTC

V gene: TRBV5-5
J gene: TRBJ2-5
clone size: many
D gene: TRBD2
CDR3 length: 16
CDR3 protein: CASSLVGGRTQETQYF
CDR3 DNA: TGTGCCAGCAGCTTGGTCGGCGGGAGGACCCAAGAGACCCAGTACTTC

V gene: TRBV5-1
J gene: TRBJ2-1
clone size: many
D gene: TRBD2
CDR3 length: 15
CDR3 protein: CASSLYLAGGNEQFF
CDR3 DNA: TGCGCCAGCAGCTTGTACCTAGCGGGAGGTAATGAGCAGTTCTTC

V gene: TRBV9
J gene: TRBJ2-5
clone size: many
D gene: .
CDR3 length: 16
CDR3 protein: CASSLVGRPSRETQYF
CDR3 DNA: TGTGCCAGCAGCTTAGTAGGTCGCCCCTCGAGAGAGACCCAGTACTTC

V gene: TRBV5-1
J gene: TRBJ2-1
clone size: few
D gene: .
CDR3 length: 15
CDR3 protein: CASSSAGVRNNEQFF
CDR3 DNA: TGCGCCAGCAGCTCAGCCGGGGTCAGGAACAATGAGCAGTTCTTC

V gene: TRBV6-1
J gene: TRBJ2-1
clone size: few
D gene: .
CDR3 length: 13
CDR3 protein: CASRKRSESEQFF
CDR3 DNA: TGTGCCAGCAGAAAACGGTCGGAGTCTGAGCAGTTCTTC

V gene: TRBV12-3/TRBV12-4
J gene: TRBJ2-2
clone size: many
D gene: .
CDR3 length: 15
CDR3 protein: CASRSHAASPGELFF
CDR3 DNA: TGTGCCAGCAGATCACATGCGGCGTCCCCCGGGGAGCTGTTTTTT

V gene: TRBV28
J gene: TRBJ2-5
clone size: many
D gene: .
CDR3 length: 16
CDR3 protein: CASSWGASVIEETQYF
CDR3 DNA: TGTGCCAGCAGTTGGGGGGCTAGCGTGATAGAAGAGACCCAGTACTTC

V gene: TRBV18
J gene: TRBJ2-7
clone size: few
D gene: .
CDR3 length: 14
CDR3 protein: CASSPSVGSYEQYF
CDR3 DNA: TGTGCCAGCTCACCTTCGGTTGGATCCTACGAGCAGTACTTC

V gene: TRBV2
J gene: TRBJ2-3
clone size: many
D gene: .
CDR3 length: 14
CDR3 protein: CASSDGTYTDTQYF
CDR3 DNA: TGTGCCAGCAGTGACGGAACTTACACAGATACGCAGTATTTT

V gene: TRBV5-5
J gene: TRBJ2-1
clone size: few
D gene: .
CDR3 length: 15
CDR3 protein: CASSLDWQYYNEQFF
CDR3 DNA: TGTGCCAGCAGCTTGGACTGGCAATACTACAATGAGCAGTTCTTC

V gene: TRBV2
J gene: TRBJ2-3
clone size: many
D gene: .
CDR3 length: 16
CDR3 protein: CASSDVYPPSTDTQYF
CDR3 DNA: TGTGCCAGCAGCGACGTGTATCCCCCGAGCACAGATACGCAGTATTTT

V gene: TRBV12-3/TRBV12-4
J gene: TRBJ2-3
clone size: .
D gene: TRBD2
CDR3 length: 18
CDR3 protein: CASSLSSGRVLGTDTQYF
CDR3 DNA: TGTGCCAGCAGTTTATCTAGCGGGAGGGTTTTGGGCACAGATACGCAGTATTTT

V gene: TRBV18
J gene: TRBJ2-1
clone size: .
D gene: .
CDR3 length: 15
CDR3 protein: CASSPLRANYNEQFF
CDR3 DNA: TGTGCCAGCTCACCACTTCGGGCTAACTACAATGAGCAGTTCTTC

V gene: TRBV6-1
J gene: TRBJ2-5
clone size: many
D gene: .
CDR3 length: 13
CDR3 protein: CASSDRGAETQYF
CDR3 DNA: TGTGCCAGCTCCGACCGGGGCGCAGAGACCCAGTACTTC

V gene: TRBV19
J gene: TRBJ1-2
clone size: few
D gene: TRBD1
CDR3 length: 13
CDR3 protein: CASSIYTGDGYTF
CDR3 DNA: TGTGCCAGTAGTATATACACAGGGGATGGCTACACCTTC

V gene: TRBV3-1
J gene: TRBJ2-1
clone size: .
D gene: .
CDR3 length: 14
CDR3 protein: CASSPGNKYNEQFF
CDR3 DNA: TGTGCCAGCAGCCCGGGTAATAAGTACAATGAGCAGTTCTTC

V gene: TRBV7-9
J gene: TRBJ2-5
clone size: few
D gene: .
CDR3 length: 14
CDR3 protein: CASSQGPEQETQYF
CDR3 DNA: TGTGCCAGCAGCCAGGGACCGGAACAAGAGACCCAGTACTTC

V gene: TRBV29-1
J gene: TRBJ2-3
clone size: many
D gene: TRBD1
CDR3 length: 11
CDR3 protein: CSVGGGVTQYF
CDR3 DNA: TGCAGCGTAGGGGGCGGTGTTACGCAGTATTTT

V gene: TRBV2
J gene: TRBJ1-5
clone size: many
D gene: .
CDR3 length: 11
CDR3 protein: CASGANQPQHF
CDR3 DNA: TGTGCCAGCGGGGCTAATCAGCCCCAGCATTTT

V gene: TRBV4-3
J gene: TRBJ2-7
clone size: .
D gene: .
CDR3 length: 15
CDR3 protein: CASSQGGGDSYEQYF
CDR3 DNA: TGCGCCAGCAGCCAGGGGGGCGGAGACTCCTACGAGCAGTACTTC

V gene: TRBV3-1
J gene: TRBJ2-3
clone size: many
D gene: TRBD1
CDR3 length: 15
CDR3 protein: CASSQMTGRTNTQYF
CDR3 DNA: TGTGCCAGCAGCCAGATGACAGGGCGGACAAATACGCAGTATTTT

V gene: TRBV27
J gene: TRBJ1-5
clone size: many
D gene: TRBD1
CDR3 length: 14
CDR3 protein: CASSSQGAPQPQHF
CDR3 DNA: TGTGCCAGCAGTTCCCAGGGGGCGCCTCAGCCCCAGCATTTT

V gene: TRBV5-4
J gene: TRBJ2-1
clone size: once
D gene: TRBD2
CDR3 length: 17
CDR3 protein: CASSGARLAGLYNEQFF
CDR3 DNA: TGTGCCAGCAGCGGCGCGAGACTAGCGGGCCTCTACAATGAGCAGTTCTTC

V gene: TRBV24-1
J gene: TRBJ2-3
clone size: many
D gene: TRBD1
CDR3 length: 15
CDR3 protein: CATSDNLAAQGATYF
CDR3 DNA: TGTGCCACCAGTGACAACCTCGCGGCCCAGGGGGCGACGTATTTT